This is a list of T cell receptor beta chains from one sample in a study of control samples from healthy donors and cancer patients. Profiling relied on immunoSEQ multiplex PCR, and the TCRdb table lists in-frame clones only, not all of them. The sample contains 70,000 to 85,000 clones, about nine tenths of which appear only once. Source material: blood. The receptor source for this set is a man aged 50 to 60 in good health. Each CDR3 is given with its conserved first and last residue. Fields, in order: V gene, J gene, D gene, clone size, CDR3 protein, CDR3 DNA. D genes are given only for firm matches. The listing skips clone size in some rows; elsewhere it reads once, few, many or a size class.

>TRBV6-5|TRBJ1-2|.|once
CASSYGRGAWVGGYTF
TGTGCCAGCAGTTACGGTCGGGGCGCTTGGGTGGGTGGCTACACCTTC
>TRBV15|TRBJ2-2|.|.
CATSGEQRNTGELFF
TGTGCCACCAGCGGGGAACAGAGAAACACCGGGGAGCTGTTTTTT
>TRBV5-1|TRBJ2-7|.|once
CASSLGRVYEQYF
TGCGCCAGCAGCTTGGGCAGGGTCTACGAGCAGTACTTC
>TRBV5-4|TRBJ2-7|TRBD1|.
CASSFPPGTGGSYEQYF
TGTGCCAGCAGCTTTCCCCCCGGGACAGGGGGCTCCTACGAGCAGTACTTC
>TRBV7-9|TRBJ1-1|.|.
CASSFRSTGRAFF
TGTGCCAGCAGCTTTCGGTCGACGGGGAGGGCTTTCTTT
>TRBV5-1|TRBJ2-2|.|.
CASSLSPGELFF
TGCGCCAGCAGCTTGTCCCCCGGGGAGCTGTTTTTT
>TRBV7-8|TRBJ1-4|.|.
CASSPSSLSEASEKLFF
TGTGCCAGCAGCCCCAGTTCGCTCTCAGAAGCCAGCGAAAAACTGTTTTTT
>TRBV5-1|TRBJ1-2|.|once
CASSLEVALGGYTF
TGCGCCAGCAGCTTGGAAGTGGCACTGGGGGGCTACACCTTC
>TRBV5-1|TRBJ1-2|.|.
CASSTGQSGYTF
TGCGCCAGCAGCACCGGACAGTCTGGCTACACCTTC
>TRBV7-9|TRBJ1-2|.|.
CASSGSGLLNYGYTF
TGTGCCAGCAGCGGATCCGGACTCCTTAACTATGGCTACACCTTC
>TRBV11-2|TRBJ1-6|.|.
CASSSRPGTPTAPLHF
TGTGCCAGCAGCTCCCGGCCCGGGACACCCACGGCACCCCTCCACTTT
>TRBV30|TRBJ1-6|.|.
CAWSRTNSPLHF
TGTGCCTGGAGTAGGACGAACTCACCCCTCCACTTT
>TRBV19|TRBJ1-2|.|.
CASSHGHATKAYGYTF
TGTGCCAGTAGTCACGGACATGCCACCAAGGCCTATGGCTACACCTTC
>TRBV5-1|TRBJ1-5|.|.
CASSLGRYSNQPQHF
TGCGCCAGCAGCTTGGGCCGGTATAGCAATCAGCCCCAGCATTTT
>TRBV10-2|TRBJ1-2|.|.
CASSEFQGPEGYTF
TGCGCCAGCAGTGAATTCCAGGGGCCCGAAGGCTACACCTTC
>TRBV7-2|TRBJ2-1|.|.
CASSLNGGQNEQFF
TGTGCCAGCAGCCTAAACGGGGGCCAGAATGAGCAGTTCTTC
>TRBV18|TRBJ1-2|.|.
CASKQQRDLGYTF
TGTGCCAGTAAACAACAGAGAGATCTTGGCTACACCTTC
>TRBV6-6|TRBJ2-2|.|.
CASSPRGADTGELFF
TGTGCCAGCAGTCCTCGAGGGGCGGACACCGGGGAGCTGTTTTTT
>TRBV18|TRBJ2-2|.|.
CASSPPKNTGELFF
TGTGCCAGCTCACCCCCAAAGAACACCGGGGAGCTGTTTTTT
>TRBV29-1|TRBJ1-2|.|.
CSVPNGYGYTF
TGCAGCGTTCCTAATGGCTATGGCTACACCTTC
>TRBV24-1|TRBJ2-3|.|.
CATSDQLGGHTDTQYF
TGTGCCACCAGTGATCAACTCGGGGGGCACACAGATACGCAGTATTTT
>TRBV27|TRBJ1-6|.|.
CASSLSTGSVSPLHF
TGTGCCAGCAGTTTATCGACAGGAAGCGTTTCACCCCTCCACTTT
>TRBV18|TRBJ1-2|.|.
CASSPGQGRYGYTF
TGTGCCAGCTCCCCCGGGCAGGGCCGATATGGCTACACCTTC
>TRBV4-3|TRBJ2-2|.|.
CASSQEEATTGELFF
TGCGCCAGCAGCCAAGAAGAGGCGACCACCGGGGAGCTGTTTTTT
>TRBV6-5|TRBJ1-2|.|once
CASSRLLGGYTF
TGTGCCAGCAGCCGACTCCTCGGGGGCTACACCTTC
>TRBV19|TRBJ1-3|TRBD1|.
CASISGGAGNTIYF
TGTGCCAGTATCTCAGGGGGCGCCGGAAACACCATATATTTT
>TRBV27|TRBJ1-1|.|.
CASKSIGRTEAFF
TGTGCCAGCAAAAGTATCGGAAGGACTGAAGCTTTCTTT
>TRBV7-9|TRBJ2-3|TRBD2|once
CASSLELAGRGRDTQYF
TGTGCCAGCAGCTTAGAACTAGCGGGGCGAGGGAGAGATACGCAGTATTTT
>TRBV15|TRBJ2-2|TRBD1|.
CATSSRDRGTGELFF
TGTGCCACCAGCAGCCGGGACAGGGGCACCGGGGAGCTGTTTTTT
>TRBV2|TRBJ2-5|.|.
CASAGGGGETQYF
TGTGCCAGCGCCGGAGGGGGGGGAGAGACCCAGTACTTC
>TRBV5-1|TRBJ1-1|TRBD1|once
CASSPQGARTEAFF
TGCGCCAGCAGCCCGCAGGGGGCGCGCACTGAAGCTTTCTTT
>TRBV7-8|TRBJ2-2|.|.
CASSLVGGMQAGELFF
TGTGCCAGCAGCTTAGTAGGAGGGATGCAGGCCGGGGAGCTGTTTTTT
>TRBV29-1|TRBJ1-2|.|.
CSVPSWLNYGYTF
TGCAGCGTGCCAAGTTGGCTTAACTATGGCTACACCTTC
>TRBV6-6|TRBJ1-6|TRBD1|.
CASSLTGVSSYNSPLHF
TGTGCCAGCAGTCTCACAGGGGTGAGCTCCTATAATTCACCCCTCCACTTT
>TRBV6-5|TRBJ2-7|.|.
CASSYAAGVSYEQYF
TGTGCCAGCAGTTACGCCGCCGGGGTCTCCTACGAGCAGTACTTC
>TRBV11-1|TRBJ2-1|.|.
CASSLVAGHNEQFF
TGTGCCAGCAGCTTAGTGGCGGGGCACAATGAGCAGTTCTTC
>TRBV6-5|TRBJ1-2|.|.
CASSSEREVRGYTF
TGTGCCAGCAGTTCCGAAAGAGAGGTGCGTGGCTACACCTTC
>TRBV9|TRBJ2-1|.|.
CASGGLNNEQFF
TGTGCCAGCGGGGGGCTTAACAATGAGCAGTTCTTC
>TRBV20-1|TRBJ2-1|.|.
CSAFDNEQFF
TGCAGTGCGTTTGACAATGAGCAGTTCTTC
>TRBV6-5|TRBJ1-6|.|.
CASSSAGSPLHF
TGTGCCAGCAGTTCAGCGGGTTCACCCCTCCACTTT
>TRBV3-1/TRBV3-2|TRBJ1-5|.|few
CASSPDRGGPQHF
TGTGCCAGCAGTCCCGACCGCGGGGGGCCCCAGCATTTT
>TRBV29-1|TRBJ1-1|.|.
CSASEIRNTEAFF
TGCAGCGCTTCTGAGATACGGAACACTGAAGCTTTCTTT
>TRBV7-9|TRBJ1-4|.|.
CASSLAAGGTEKLFF
TGTGCCAGCAGCTTAGCGGCCGGGGGTACTGAAAAACTGTTTTTT
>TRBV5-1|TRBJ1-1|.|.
CASSLEWTPGGAFF
TGCGCCAGCAGCCTTGAATGGACCCCCGGCGGAGCTTTCTTT
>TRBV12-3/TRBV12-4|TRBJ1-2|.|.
CASSFREGYGYTF
TGTGCCAGCAGTTTCAGGGAGGGCTATGGCTACACCTTC
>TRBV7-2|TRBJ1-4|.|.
CASRIGTSGNEKLFF
TGTGCCAGCAGAATCGGGACGTCGGGTAATGAAAAACTGTTTTTT